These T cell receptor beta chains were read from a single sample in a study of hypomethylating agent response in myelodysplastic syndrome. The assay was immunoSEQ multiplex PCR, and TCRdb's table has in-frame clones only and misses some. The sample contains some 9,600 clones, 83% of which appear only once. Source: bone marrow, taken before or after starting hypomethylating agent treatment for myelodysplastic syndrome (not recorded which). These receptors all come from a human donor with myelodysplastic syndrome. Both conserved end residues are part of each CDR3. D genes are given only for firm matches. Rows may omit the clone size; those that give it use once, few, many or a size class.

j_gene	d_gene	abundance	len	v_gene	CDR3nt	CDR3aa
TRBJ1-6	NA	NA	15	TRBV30	TGTGCCTGGAGTGACGAAAGGCCGAATAATTCACCCCTCCACTTT	CAWSDERPNNSPLHF
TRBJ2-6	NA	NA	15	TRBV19	TGTGCCAGTAGTTCTGGGGGCGCTGGGGCCAACGTCCTGACTTTC	CASSSGGAGANVLTF
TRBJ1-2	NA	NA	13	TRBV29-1	TGCAGCGTTGAAATGGCGAATAACTATGGCTACACCTTC	CSVEMANNYGYTF
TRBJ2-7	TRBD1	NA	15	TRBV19	TGTGCCAGTAGTATCGCGGGACAGGGGGCATACGAGCAGTACTTC	CASSIAGQGAYEQYF
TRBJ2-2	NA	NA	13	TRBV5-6	TGTGCCAGCAGCTTGGATGACGGCGGGGAGCTGTTTTTT	CASSLDDGGELFF
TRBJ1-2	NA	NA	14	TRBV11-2	TGTGCCAGCAGCGCGCCGGGCGGCAACTATGGCTACACCTTC	CASSAPGGNYGYTF
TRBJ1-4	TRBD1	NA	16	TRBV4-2	TGTGCCAGCAGCCAAGATGGGGGGACAGAGAATGAAAAACTGTTTTTT	CASSQDGGTENEKLFF
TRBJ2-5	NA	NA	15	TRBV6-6	TGTGCCAGCAGTTACACTCAGCCTGGTAAAGAGACCCAGTACTTC	CASSYTQPGKETQYF
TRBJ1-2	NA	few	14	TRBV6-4	TGTGCCAGCAGTAGCCAAAGCCCTAACTATGGCTACACCTTC	CASSSQSPNYGYTF
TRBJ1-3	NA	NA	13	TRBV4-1	TGCGCCAGCAGCGCGGACAGAGGAAACACCATATATTTT	CASSADRGNTIYF
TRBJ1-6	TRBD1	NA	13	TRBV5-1	TGCGCCAGCGGACAGGGGAACAATTCACCCCTCCACTTT	CASGQGNNSPLHF
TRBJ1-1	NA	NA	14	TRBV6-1	TGTGCCAGCAGTGAAGCGGGGGGGGGCACTGAAGCTTTCTTT	CASSEAGGGTEAFF
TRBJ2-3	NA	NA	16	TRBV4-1	TGCGCCAGCAGCCAAGAGGGGGTTAGGGGAACAGATACGCAGTATTTT	CASSQEGVRGTDTQYF
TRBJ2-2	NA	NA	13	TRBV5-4	TGTGCCAGCAGCTTGGTGGCCACCGGGGAGCTGTTTTTT	CASSLVATGELFF
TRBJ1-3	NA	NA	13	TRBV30	TGTGCCTGGTCGGGGAGCTCTGGAAACACCATATATTTT	CAWSGSSGNTIYF
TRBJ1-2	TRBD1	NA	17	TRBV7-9	TGTGCCAGCAGCCCGAGAACGGACAGGCCTTATAGGGATGGCTACACCTTC	CASSPRTDRPYRDGYTF
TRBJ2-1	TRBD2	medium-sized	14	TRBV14	TGTGCCAGCAGCCAAGAAGCGGGAGACAATGAGCAGTTCTTC	CASSQEAGDNEQFF
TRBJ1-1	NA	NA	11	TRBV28	TGTGCCAGCTTAAGAAACACTGAAGCTTTCTTT	CASLRNTEAFF
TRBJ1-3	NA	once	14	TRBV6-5	TGTGCCAGCAGAACTGACGGCTCTGGAAACACCATATATTTT	CASRTDGSGNTIYF
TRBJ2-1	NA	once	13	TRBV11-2	TGTGCCAGCAGCCCCGCCTTTTTGGATGAGCAGTTCTTC	CASSPAFLDEQFF
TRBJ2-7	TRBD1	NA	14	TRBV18	TGTGCCAGCTCACCGGGACAGGGTACCTACGAGCAGTACTTC	CASSPGQGTYEQYF
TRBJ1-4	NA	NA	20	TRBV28	TGTGCCAGCAGTTTGGGATTCGCAGGCTCCAACCTTGACACTAATGAAAAACTGTTTTTT	CASSLGFAGSNLDTNEKLFF
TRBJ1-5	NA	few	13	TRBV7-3	TGTGCCAGCAGCTTCGATCGGGATCAGCCCCAGCATTTT	CASSFDRDQPQHF
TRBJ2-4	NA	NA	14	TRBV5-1	TGCGCCAGCTCCCCGTCGCAAGCCAAAAACATTCAGTACTTC	CASSPSQAKNIQYF
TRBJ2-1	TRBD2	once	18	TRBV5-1	TGCGCCAGCAGCTTGGTGAGGCTAGCGGTGAGCTCCTACAATGAGCAGTTCTTC	CASSLVRLAVSSYNEQFF
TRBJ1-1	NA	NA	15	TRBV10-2	TGCGCCAGCAGCTGGCCGGGACGGATGAACACTGAAGCTTTCTTT	CASSWPGRMNTEAFF
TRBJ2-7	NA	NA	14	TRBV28	TGTGCCAGCACCCTGTTCAATCGGGCCTACGAGCAGTACTTC	CASTLFNRAYEQYF